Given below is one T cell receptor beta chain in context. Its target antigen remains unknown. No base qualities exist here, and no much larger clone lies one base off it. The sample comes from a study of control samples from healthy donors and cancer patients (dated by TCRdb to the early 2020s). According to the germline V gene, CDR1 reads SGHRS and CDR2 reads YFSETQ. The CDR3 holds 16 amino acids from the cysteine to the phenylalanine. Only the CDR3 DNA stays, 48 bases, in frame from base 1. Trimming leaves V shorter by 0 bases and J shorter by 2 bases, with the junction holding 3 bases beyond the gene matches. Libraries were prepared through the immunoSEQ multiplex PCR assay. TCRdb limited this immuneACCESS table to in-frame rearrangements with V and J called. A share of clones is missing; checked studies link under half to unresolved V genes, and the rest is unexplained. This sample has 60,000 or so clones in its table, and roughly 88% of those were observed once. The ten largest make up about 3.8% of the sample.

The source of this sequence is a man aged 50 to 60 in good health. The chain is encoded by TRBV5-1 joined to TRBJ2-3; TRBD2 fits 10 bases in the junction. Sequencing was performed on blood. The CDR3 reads CASSLGLAGHTDTQYF. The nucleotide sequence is TGCGCCAGCAGCTTGGGACTAGCGGGCCACACAGATACGCAGTATTTT.